The next 2 T cell receptor beta chains were all read from a single sample in a study of response to subunit inactivated influenza vaccine. TCRdb re-called the RT-PCR reads with MiXCR, one entry per CDR3 protein. The sample holds hundreds of thousands of distinct CDR3 sequences, 25% seen once. The sequences come from CD4+ T cells sorted from PBMCs, collected about 5 days after vaccination. The receptors stem from a man between 50 and 59 years old who received an inactivated influenza vaccine.

The chain couples TRBV12-3 or TRBV12-4 to TRBJ2-3; D call uncertain. V lost 2 bases to trimming and J lost 10 bases, with 10 bases between them. CDR3 length: 12 residues. This chain's CDR3 is CASSLRPLAQYF. The DNA of the CDR3 is TGTGCCAGCAGTTTAAGACCCTTGGCGCAGTATTTT.

The V call is TRBV12-3 or TRBV12-4, the J call TRBJ1-1, with no clear D. CDR3 length: 15 residues. V was pared by 3 bases and J by 1 base, with 12 bases between. The CDR3 loop reads CASSLGIAWNTEAFF. The DNA for the CDR3 is TGTGCCAGCAGTTTGGGAATTGCGTGGAACACTGAAGCTTTCTTT.